This T cell receptor (delta chain) was sequenced during a study of gamma-delta T cells after stem cell transplantation. A remark on this clone: This probably arose from a read error, given a far larger clone one base away. The sample holds other DNA sequences that translate to the same CDR3.

TCRdb re-called clones from the RT-PCR reads via CATT. The table includes more than 2,000 delta-chain clones, approximately 32% detected once. The CDR3 contains 21 residues. CDR1 GEAIGNYY and CDR2 EKD come from the germline V gene. V gene TRDV2 combines with J gene TRDJ3; 11 bases are shared with TRDD3. This clonotype was sampled from a human donor. It is not recorded whose cells these are; they may come from a transplant donor. The sample comprised gamma-delta T cells. The CDR3 reads CACDKLLGDIDTSWDTRQMFF. The CDR3 nucleotides are TGTGCCTGCGACAAACTACTGGGGGATATTGACACCTCCTGGGACACCCGACAGATGTTTTTC.